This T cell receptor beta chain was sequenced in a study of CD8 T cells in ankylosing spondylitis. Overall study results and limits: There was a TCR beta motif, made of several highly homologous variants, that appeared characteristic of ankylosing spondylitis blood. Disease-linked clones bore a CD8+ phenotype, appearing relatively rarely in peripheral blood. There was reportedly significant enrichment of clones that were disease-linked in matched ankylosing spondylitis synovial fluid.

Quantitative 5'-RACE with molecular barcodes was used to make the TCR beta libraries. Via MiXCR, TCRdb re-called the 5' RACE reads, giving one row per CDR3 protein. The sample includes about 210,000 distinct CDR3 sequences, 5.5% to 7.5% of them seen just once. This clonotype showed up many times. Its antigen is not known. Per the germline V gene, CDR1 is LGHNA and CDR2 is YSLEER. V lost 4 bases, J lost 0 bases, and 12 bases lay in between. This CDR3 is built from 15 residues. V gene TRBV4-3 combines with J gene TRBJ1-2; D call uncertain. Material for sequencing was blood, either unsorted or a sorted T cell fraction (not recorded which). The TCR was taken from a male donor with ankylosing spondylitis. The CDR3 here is CASSPGIKSNYGYTF. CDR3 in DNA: TGCGCCAGCAGCCCCGGGATCAAATCTAACTATGGCTACACCTTC.